The clone carrying this T cell receptor beta chain was detected only a few times. Its antigen is not identified. Use of 60 Vbeta and 13 Jbeta primers characterized the PCR. Here immunoSEQ multiplex PCR was the method, and the copy in TCRdb shows in-frame clones only, minus some. The sample shows 100,000 to 120,000 clones, roughly 15% of them seen only once. This entry comes from a study of cytomegalovirus exposure and HLA in healthy donors. For the study at large: Across 350 to 500 genotyped donors, about 81% landed in the Caucasian-associated ancestry cluster. Overall study findings and caveats: Available immune exposure information was restricted to CMV serostatus only. TCR beta V segments were, for the most part, productive about 87% or about 30% of the time in an earlier analysis.

The ends were cut back, 6 bases at V and 5 bases at J, with 14 bases in the middle. The CDR3 consists of 13 residues. Germline V gene sequence: CDR1 GTSNPN, CDR2 SVGIG (reference sequence). Material for sequencing was PBMCs. This TCR was sampled from a female donor in good health and CMV-seronegative. This rearrangement joins TRBV30 to TRBJ2-4; D is perhaps TRBD2 (5 bases). The DNA of the CDR3 is TGTGCCTGCGCCCCGGCGGGCCAAAACATTCAGTACTTC. Protein sequence: CACAPAGQNIQYF. Together with reference TRBV30 and TRBJ2-4, the CDR3 gives the full variable domain: SQTIHQWPATLVQPVGSPLSLECTVEGTSNPNLYWYRQAAGRGLQLLFYSVGIGQISSEVPQNLSASRPQDRQFILSSKKLLLSDSGFYLCACAPAGQNIQYFGAGTRLSVL.